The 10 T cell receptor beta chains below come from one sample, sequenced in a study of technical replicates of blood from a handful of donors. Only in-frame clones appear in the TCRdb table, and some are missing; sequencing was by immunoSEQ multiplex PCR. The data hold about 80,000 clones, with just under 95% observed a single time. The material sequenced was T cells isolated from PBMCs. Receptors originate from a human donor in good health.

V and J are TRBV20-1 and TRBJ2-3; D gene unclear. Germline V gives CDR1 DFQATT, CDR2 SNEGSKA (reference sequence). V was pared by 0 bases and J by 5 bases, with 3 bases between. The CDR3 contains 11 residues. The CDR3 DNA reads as TGCAGTGCTAGAGATCGAGATACGCAGTATTTT. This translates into CSARDRDTQYF.

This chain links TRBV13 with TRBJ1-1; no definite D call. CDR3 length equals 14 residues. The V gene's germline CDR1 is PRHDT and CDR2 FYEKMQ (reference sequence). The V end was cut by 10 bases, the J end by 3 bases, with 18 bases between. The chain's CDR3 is CATLEDQAYTEAFF. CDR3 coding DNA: TGTGCCACCTTAGAAGACCAGGCTTACACTGAAGCTTTCTTT.

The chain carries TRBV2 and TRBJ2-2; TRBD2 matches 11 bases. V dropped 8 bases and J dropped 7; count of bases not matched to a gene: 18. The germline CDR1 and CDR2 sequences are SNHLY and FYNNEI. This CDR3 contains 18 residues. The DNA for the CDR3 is TGTGCCAGCGGGGAAAGGGTACTAGCGGGAGATAATGACGGGGAGCTGTTTTTT. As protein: CASGERVLAGDNDGELFF. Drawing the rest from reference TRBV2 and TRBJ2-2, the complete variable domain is EPEVTQTPSHQVTQMGQEVILRCVPISNHLYFYWYRQILGQKVEFLVSFYNNEISEKSEIFDDQFSVERPDGSNFTLKIRSTKLEDSAMYFCASGERVLAGDNDGELFFGEGSRLTVL.

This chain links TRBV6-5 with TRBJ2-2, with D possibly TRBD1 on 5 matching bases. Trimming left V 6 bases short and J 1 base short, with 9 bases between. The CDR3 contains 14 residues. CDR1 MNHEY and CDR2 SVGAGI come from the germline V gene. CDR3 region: CASRITGNTGELFF. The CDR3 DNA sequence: TGTGCCAGCAGGATCACAGGGAACACCGGGGAGCTGTTTTTT.

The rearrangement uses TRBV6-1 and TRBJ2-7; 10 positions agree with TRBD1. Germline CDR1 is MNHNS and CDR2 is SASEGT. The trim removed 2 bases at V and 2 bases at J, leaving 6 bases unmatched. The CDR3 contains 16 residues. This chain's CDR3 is CASSESRTGGTYEQYF. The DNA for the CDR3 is TGTGCCAGCAGTGAATCCCGGACAGGGGGGACCTACGAGCAGTACTTC.

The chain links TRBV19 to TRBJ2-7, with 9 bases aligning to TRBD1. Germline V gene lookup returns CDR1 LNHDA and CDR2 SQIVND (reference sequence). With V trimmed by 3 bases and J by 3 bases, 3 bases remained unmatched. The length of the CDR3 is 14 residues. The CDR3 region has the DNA TGTGCCAGTAGTATGGGACAGGGAGGCTACGAGCAGTACTTC. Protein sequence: CASSMGQGGYEQYF.

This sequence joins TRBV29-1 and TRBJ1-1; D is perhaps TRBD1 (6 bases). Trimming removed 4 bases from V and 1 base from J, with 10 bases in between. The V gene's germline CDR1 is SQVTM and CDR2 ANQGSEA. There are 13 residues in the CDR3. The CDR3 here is CSVGGTQNTEAFF. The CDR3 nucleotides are TGCAGCGTTGGTGGGACACAGAACACTGAAGCTTTCTTT.

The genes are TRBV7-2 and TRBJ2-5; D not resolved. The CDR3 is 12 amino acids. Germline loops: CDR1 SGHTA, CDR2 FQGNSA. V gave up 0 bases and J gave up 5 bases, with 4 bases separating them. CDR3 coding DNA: TGTGCCAGCAGCTTAGCGAGGGAGACCCAGTACTTC. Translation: CASSLARETQYF.

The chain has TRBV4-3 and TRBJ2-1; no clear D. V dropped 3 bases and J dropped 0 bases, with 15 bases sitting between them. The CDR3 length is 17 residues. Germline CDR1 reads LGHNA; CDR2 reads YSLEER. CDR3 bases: TGCGCCAGCAGCCAGATTTACGGCGGTAGCTCCTACAATGAGCAGTTCTTC. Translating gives CASSQIYGGSSYNEQFF.

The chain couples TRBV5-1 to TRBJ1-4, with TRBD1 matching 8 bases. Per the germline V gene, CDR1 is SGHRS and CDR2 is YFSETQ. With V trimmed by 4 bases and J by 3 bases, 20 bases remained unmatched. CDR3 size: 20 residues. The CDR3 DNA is TGCGCCAGCAGCATCAAACCCGGGACAGGTTCCTTCGTGGCTAATGAAAAACTGTTTTTT. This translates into CASSIKPGTGSFVANEKLFF.